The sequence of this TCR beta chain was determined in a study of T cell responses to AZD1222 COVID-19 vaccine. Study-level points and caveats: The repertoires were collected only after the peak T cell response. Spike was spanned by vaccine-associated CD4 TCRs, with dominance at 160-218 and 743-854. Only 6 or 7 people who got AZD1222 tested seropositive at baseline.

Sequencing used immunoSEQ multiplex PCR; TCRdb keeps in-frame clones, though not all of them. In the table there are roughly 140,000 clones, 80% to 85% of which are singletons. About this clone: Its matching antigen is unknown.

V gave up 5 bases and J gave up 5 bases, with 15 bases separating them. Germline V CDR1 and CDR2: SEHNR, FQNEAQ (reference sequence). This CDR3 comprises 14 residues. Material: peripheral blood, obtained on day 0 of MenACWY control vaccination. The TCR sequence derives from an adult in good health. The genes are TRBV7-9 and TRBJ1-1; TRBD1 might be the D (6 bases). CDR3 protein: CASSPPRGETEAFF. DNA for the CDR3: TGTGCCAGCAGCCCTCCGAGGGGGGAGACTGAAGCTTTCTTT.